This T cell receptor beta chain was documented in a study of blood T cell repertoires in COVID-19. Study as a whole: Italy, Spain and the United States were the sources of the convalescent and acute COVID-19 samples.

Germline CDR1 SGHVS, CDR2 FQNEAQ. The CDR3 is 16 amino acids. Trimming cost V 2 bases and J 0 bases, with 11 bases left between them. Under the authors' procedure: Estimated nucleated cell counts came from reference gene primer amplification. Assay: immunoSEQ multiplex PCR; the TCRdb copy retains only in-frame clones and omits some. D and trimming come from the DNA, and the V and J calls and clone size come from that table. The sample has 25,000 to 35,000 clones, approximately 75% seen once. The gene calls are TRBV7-8 and TRBJ1-5; D gene ambiguous. The sample comprised peripheral blood. This TCR came from a boy between 2 and 10 years old with active or convalescent COVID-19. The CDR3 here is CASSLLNQVSNQPQHF. In DNA form, the CDR3 reads TGTGCCAGCAGCTTACTGAATCAGGTTAGCAATCAGCCCCAGCATTTT.